The TCR beta chain described here comes from a study of T cells after yellow fever vaccination. CDR3 size: 13 residues. V was shortened by 5 bases and J by 3 bases, with 12 bases between the two germline ends. Germline CDR1 and CDR2: DFQATT and SNEGSKA (reference sequence). This clonotype was counted only a few times. TCRdb reanalysed the 5' RACE reads using MiXCR and keeps one entry per CDR3 protein. Of about 350,000 distinct CDR3 sequences listed, approximately 4% are singletons. The chain links TRBV20-1 to TRBJ2-3; D may be TRBD1 (6 bases). The clonotype comes from a man between 18 and 29 years old who received the YFV17D yellow fever vaccine. This specimen consisted of PBMCs, obtained 5 days after the yellow fever booster vaccination. The DNA of the CDR3 is TGCAGTGCTCCAATACAGGGAACAGATACGCAGTATTTT. Amino acid sequence: CSAPIQGTDTQYF.